Presented here are 2 T cell receptor beta chains from one specimen sequenced in a study of early T cells in non-severe SARS-CoV-2 infection listed by TCRdb under 2021. Library prep was done by 5' RACE. The listed sequencing device is NextSeq 500. Using fastp trimming at Q25 and MiXCR clonotype assembly, TCRdb reanalyzed the public sequencing data and kept in-frame beta chains. Identical CDR3 protein sequences are pooled into one entry, listed with their most common genes and DNA. This sample is represented by over 60,000 distinct CDR3 sequences; around 9.1% of them were singletons. The ten largest clones represent about 8.3% of the sample. This specimen was whole blood, taken at baseline. The receptors originated from an adult who was a healthcare worker with PCR-confirmed SARS-CoV-2 infection or an uninfected control (not recorded which).

This clonotype was seen repeatedly, ten times or more. CDR3 nucleotides: TGTGCCAGCAGCCAACAAGGGGGCGATGAAAAACTGTTTTTT. It is translated as CASSQQGGDEKLFF. This sequence joins TRBV3-1 and TRBJ1-4; 7 bases agree with TRBD1. Germline values: CDR1 LGHDT, CDR2 YNNKEL (reference sequence). J lost 6 bases, V lost 2 bases, and 3 bases had no gene match. The CDR3 loop spans 14 amino acids.

J is TRBJ2-2 and V is TRBV6-2 or TRBV6-3; no clear D. Trimming pared 2 bases from V and 5 bases from J, leaving 12 bases between. The CDR3 consists of 15 residues. Per the germline V gene, CDR1 is MNHEY and CDR2 is SVGEGT. The CDR3 DNA is TGTGCCAGCAGTTACGAGGTGCGGATTACCGGGGAGCTGTTTTTT. Residues: CASSYEVRITGELFF.